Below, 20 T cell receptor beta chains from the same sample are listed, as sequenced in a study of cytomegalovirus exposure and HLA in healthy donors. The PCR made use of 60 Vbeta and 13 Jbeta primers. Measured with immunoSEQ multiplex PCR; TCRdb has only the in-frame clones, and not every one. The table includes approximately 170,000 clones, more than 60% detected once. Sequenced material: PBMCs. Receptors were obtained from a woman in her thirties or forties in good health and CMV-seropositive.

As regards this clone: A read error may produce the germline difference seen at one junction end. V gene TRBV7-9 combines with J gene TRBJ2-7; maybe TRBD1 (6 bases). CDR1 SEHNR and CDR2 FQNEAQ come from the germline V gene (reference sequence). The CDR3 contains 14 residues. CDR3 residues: CSSSLVGGADEQYF. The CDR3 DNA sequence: TGTTCCAGCAGCTTAGTTGGGGGCGCGGACGAGCAGTACTTC.

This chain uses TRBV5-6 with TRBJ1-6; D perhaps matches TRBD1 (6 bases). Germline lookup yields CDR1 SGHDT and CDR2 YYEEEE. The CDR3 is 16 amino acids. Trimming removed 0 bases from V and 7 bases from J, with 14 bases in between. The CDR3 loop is CASSLGGLGMNSPLHF. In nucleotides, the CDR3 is TGTGCCAGCAGCTTGGGGGGGCTGGGGATGAATTCACCCCTCCACTTT.

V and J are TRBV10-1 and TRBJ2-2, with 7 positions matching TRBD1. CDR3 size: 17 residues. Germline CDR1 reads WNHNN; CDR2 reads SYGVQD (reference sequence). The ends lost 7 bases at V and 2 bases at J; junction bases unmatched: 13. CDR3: CASTRDSPKPNTGELFF. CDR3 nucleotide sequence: TGCGCCAGCACTAGGGACAGCCCGAAACCCAACACCGGGGAGCTGTTTTTT.

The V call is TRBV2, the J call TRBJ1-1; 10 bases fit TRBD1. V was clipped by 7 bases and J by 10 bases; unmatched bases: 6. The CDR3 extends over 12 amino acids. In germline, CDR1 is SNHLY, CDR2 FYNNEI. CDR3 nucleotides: TGTGCCAGCACCCAGGACAGGGGGAGAGCTTTCTTT. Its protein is CASTQDRGRAFF.

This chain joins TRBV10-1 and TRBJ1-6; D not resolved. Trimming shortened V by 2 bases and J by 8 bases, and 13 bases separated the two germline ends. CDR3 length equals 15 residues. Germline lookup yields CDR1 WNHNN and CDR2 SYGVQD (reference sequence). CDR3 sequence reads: CASSEGGLVDSPLHF. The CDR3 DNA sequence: TGCGCCAGCAGTGAGGGAGGGCTGGTTGATTCACCCCTCCACTTT.

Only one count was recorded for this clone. The CDR3 DNA reads TGTGCCAGCAGTTTCCAAAGCAGGGGGACGGCTTTCTTT. Residues: CASSFQSRGTAFF. V gene TRBV27 combines with J gene TRBJ1-1; TRBD1 aligns across 7 bases. The CDR3 spans 13 residues. J was trimmed by 11 bases and V by 3 bases; bases with no gene match: 9. Per germline, CDR1 MNHEY and CDR2 SMNVEV (reference sequence).

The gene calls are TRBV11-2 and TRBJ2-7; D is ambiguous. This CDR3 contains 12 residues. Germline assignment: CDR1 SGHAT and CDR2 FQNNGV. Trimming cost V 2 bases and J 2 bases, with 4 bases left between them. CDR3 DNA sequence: TGTGCCAGCAGCTTATCAACCTACGAGCAGTACTTC. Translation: CASSLSTYEQYF.

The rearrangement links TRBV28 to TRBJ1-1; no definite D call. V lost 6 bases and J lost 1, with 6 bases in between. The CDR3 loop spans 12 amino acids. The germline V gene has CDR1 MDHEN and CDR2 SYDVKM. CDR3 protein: CASRHGNTEAFF. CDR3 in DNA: TGTGCCAGCAGACATGGGAACACTGAAGCTTTCTTT. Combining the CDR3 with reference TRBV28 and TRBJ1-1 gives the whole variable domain DVKVTQSSRYLVKRTGEKVFLECVQDMDHENMFWYRQDPGLGLRLIYFSYDVKMKEKGDIPEGYSVSREKKERFSLILESASTNQTSMYLCASRHGNTEAFFGQGTRLTVV.

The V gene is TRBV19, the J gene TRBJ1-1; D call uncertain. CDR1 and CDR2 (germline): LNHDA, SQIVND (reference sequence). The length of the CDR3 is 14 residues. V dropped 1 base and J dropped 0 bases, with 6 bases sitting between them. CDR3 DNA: TGTGCCAGTAGTATAGTCGGGGTGAACACTGAAGCTTTCTTT. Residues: CASSIVGVNTEAFF.

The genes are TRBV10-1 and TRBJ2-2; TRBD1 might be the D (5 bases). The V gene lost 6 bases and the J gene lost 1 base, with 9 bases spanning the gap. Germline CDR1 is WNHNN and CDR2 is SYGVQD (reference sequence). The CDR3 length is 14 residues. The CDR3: CASRRQLNTGELFF. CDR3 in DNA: TGCGCCAGCAGAAGACAGCTGAACACCGGGGAGCTGTTTTTT.

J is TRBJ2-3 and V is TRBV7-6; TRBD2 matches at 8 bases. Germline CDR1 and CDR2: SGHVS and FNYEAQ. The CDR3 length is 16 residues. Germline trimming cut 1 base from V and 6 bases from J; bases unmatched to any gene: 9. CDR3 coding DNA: TGTGCCAGCAGCTTAGGGTCCAGCGGGGGTTCCGATACGCAGTATTTT. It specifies CASSLGSSGGSDTQYF.

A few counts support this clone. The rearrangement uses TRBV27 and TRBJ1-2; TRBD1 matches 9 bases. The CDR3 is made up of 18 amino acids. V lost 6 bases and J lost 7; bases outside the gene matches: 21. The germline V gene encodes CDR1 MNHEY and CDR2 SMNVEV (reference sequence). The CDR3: CASSADRGKHQEVCGYTF. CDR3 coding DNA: TGTGCCAGCAGCGCTGACAGGGGGAAGCACCAAGAGGTATGTGGCTACACCTTC.

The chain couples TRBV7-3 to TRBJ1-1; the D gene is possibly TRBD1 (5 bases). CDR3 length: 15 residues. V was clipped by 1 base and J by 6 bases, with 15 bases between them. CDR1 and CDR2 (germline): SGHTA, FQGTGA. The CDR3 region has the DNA TGTGCCAGCAGCTTAAGCCACAGGTCTGGTTCTGAAGCTTTCTTT. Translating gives CASSLSHRSGSEAFF.

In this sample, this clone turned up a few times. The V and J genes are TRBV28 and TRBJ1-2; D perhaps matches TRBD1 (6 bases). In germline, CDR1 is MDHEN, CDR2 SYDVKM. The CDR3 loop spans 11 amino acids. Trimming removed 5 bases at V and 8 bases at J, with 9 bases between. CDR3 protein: CASSIGTGYTF. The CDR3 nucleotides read TGTGCCAGCAGTATCGGGACAGGCTACACCTTC.

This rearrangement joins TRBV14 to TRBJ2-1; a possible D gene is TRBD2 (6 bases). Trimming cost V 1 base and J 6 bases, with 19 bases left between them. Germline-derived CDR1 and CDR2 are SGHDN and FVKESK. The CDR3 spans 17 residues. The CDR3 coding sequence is TGTGCCAGCAGCCAAGCCATCCTCAATGGGAGGCGCAATGAGCAGTTCTTC. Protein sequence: CASSQAILNGRRNEQFF.

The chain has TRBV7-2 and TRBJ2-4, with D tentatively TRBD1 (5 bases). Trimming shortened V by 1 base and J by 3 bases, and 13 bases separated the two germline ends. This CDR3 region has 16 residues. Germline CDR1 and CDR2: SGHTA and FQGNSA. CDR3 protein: CASSLGWGANKNIQYF. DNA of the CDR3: TGTGCCAGCAGCTTAGGATGGGGCGCGAACAAAAACATTCAGTACTTC.

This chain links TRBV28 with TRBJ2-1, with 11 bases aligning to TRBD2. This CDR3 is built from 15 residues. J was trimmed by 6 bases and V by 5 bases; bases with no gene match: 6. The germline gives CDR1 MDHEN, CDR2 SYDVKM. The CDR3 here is CASSPHSGGVNEQFF. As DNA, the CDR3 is TGTGCCAGCAGTCCCCATAGCGGGGGGGTCAATGAGCAGTTCTTC.

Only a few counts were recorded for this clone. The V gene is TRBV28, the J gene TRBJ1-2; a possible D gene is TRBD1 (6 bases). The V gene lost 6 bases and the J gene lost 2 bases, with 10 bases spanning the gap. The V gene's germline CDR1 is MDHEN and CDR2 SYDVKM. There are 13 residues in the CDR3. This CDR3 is CASRGAENYGYTF. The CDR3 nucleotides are TGTGCCAGCAGGGGGGCGGAGAACTATGGCTACACCTTC.

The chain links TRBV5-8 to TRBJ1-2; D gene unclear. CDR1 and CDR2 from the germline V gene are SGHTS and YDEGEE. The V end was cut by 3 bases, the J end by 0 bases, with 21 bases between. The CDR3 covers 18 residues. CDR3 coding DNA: TGTGCCAGCAGCTCCCCCGGGAGGGTTGGTCGGGCTAACTATGGCTACACCTTC. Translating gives CASSSPGRVGRANYGYTF.

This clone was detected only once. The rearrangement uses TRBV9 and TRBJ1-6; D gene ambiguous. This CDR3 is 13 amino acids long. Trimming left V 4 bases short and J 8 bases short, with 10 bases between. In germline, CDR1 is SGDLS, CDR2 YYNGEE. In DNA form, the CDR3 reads TGTGCCAGCAGCTCCCTAATGGATTCACCCCTCCACTTT. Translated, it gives CASSSLMDSPLHF.